This T cell receptor (beta chain) was identified during a study of early T cells in non-severe SARS-CoV-2 infection. In the study overall: The study sequenced bulk RNA from unsorted whole blood, with chains unpaired. Findings and limits, study-wide: Private and CD4 specificities were missed by VDJdb matching, skewed to anti-spike CD8.

The V end was cut by 3 bases, the J end by 2 bases, with 7 bases between. Germline V gives CDR1 DFQATT, CDR2 SNEGSKA (reference sequence). CDR3 length equals 13 residues. In the library, individual cDNA molecules carried attached unique molecular identifiers. TCRdb processed the 5' RACE reads anew with MiXCR; each CDR3 protein has one entry. In the table there are 40,000 to 45,000 distinct CDR3 sequences, approximately 11% of which are singletons. This clonotype is labeled medium-sized. Its antigen is unidentified. The sequenced sample consisted of whole blood. The rearrangement joins TRBV20-1 to TRBJ1-4; no reliable D call. The origin of this receptor is an adult who was a healthcare worker with PCR-confirmed SARS-CoV-2 infection or an uninfected control (not recorded which). CDR3 loop: CSASGDTNEKLFF. The CDR3 nucleotides are TGCAGTGCTAGTGGGGATACTAATGAAAAACTGTTTTTT.